A single T cell receptor (beta chain) is shown here with its context. Alpha and beta libraries were amplified separately from the second PCR onward. CMV status came from CD4+ T cell IFNgamma after overnight CMV lysate stimulation of fresh PBMCs. This specimen belongs to a study of naive and memory T cell subsets. This CDR3 is 14 amino acids long. V lost 3 bases to trimming and J lost 11 bases, with 19 bases between them. Per germline, CDR1 MDHEN and CDR2 SYDVKM. Two oligonucleotides, mixed equimolar, formed the beta constant-region primer covering TRBC1 and TRBC2. The cDNA 3' end received a ligated single-stranded oligonucleotide carrying the SP2 primer and a 12-nucleotide UMI. Four rounds of PCR amplified the ligated cDNA using nested alpha and beta constant-region primers plus SP2. TCRdb used MiXCR to reprocess the UMI-ligation and nested PCR reads, holding one entry per CDR3 protein. The sample carries about 80,000 distinct CDR3 sequences, under 15% recorded once.

This clonotype was obtained from a human donor in good health. The chain uses TRBV28 and TRBJ1-2, with a possible D match to TRBD1 (5 bases). Sequenced sample: central memory CD4+ T cells from blood. The CDR3 is CASSFNDRLHRYTF. The CDR3 DNA is TGTGCCAGCAGTTTTAACGACAGACTTCATAGGTACACCTTC.